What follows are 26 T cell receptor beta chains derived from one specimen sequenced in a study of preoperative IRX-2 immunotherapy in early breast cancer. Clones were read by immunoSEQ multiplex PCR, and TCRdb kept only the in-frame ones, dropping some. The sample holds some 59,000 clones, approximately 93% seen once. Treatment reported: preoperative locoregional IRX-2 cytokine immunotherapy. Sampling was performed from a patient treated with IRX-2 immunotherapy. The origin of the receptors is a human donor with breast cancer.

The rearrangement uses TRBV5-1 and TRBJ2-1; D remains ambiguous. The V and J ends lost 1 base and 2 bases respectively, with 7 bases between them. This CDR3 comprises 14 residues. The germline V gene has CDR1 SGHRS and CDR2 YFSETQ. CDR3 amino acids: CASSLSNTYNEQFF. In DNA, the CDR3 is TGCGCCAGCAGCTTGAGTAACACCTACAATGAGCAGTTCTTC.

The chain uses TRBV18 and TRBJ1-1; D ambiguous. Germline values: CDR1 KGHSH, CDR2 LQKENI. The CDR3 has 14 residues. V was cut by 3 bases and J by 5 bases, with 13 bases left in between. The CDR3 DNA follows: TGTGCCAGCTCACCCCCTCCCCCCCCGACTGAAGCTTTCTTT. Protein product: CASSPPPPPTEAFF.

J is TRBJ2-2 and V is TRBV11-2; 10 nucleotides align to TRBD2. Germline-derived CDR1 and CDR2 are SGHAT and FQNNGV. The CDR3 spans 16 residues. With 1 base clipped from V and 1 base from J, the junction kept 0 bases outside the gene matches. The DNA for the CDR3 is TGTGCCAGCAGCTTAGTAGCGGGGGGGAACACCGGGGAGCTGTTTTTT. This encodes CASSLVAGGNTGELFF.

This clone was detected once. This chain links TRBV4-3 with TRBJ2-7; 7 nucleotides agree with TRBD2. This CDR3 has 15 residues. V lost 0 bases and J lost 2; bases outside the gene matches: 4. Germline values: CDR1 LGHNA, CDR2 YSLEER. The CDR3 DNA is TGCGCCAGCAGCCAAGAGGAGGGGAGGGCCTACGAGCAGTACTTC. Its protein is CASSQEEGRAYEQYF.

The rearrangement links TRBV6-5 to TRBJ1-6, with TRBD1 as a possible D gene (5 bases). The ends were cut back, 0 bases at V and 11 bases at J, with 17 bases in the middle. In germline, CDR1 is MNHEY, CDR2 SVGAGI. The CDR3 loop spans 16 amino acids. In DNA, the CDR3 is TGTGCCAGCAGTTACTCATTGGGACGGGGCTTAGCACCCCTCCACTTT. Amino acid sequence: CASSYSLGRGLAPLHF.

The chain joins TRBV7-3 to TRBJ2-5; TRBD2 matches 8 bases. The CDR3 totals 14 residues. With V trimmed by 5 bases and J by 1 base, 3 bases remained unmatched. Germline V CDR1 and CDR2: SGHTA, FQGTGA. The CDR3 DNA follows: TGTGCCAGCAGCCGAACTAGCGGCCAAGAGACCCAGTACTTC. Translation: CASSRTSGQETQYF.

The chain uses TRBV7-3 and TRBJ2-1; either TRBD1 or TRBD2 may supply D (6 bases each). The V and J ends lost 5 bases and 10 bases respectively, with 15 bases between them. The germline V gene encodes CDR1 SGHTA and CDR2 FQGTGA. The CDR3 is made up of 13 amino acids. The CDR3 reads CASSPTGGGEQFF. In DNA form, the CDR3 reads TGTGCCAGCAGCCCCACTGGAGGGGGAGAGCAGTTCTTC.

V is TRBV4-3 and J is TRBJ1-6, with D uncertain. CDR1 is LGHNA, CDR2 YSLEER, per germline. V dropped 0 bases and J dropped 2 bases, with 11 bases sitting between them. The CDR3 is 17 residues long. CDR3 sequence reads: CASSQDRVEAYNSPLHF. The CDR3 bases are TGCGCCAGCAGCCAAGATAGGGTGGAGGCCTATAATTCACCCCTCCACTTT.

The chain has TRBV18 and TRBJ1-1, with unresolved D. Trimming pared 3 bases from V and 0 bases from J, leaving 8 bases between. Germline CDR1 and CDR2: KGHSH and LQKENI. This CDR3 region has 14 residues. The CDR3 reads CASSPILMNTEAFF. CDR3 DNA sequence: TGTGCCAGCTCACCGATATTAATGAACACTGAAGCTTTCTTT.

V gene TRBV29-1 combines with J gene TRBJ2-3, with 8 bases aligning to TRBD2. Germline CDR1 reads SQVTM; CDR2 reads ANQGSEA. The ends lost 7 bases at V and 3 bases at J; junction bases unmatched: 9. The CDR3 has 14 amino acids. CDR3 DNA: TGCAGCGCGTCAGCGGGAGTGTTGACAGATACGCAGTATTTT. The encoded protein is CSASAGVLTDTQYF.

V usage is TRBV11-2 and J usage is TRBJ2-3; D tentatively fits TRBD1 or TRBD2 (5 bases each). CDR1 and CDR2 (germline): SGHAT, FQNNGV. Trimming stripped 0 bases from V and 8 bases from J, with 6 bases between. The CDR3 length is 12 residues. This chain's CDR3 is CASSLEGPTQYF. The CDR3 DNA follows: TGTGCCAGCAGCTTAGAGGGACCTACGCAGTATTTT.

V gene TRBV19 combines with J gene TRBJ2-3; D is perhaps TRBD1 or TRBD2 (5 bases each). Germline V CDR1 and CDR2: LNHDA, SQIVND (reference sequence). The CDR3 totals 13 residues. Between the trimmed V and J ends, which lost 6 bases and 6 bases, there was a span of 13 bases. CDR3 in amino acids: CASSRERWDTQYF. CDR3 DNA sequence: TGTGCCAGTAGCAGGGAGCGTTGGGATACGCAGTATTTT.

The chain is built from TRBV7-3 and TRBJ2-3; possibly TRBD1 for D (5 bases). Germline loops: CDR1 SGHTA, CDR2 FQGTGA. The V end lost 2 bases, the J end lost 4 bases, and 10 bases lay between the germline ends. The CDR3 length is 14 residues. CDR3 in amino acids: CASSLSQGSDTQYF. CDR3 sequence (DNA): TGTGCCAGCAGCTTATCGCAGGGTTCAGATACGCAGTATTTT.

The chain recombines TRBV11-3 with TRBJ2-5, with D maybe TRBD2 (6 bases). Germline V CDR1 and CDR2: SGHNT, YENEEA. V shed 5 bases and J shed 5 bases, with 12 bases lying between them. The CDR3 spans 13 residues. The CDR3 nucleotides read TGTGCCAGCAGCCCCGGAGGGCGGGAGACCCAGTACTTC. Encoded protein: CASSPGGRETQYF.

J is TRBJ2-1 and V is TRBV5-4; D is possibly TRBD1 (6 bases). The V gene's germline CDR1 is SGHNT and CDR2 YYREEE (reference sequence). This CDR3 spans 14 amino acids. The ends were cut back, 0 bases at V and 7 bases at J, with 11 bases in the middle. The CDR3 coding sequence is TGTGCCAGCAGCTTGGCCGGGACATCGAATGAGCAGTTCTTC. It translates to CASSLAGTSNEQFF.

For the CDR3, the DNA is TGTGCCAGCGGGGGGGAATTTAGGGGGCAGTACTTC. As protein: CASGGEFRGQYF. The J gene is TRBJ2-7, the V gene TRBV6-1, with 7 bases lining up with TRBD2. This CDR3 comprises 12 residues. After removal of 8 bases from V and 9 bases from J, the junction contained 10 bases not matched to a gene. Germline V CDR1 and CDR2: MNHNS, SASEGT.

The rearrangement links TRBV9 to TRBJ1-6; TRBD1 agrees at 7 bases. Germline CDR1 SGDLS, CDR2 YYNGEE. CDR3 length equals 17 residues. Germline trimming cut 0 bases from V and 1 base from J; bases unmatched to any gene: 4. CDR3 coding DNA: TGTGCCAGCAGCGTAGAGGGGGCGGTGTCCTATAATTCACCCCTCCACTTT. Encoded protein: CASSVEGAVSYNSPLHF.

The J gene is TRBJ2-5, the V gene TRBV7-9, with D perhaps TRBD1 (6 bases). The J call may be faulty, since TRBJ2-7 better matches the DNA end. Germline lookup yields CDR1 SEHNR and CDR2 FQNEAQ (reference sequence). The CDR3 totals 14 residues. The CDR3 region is CASSRRQGSYEQYF. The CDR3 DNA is TGTGCCAGCAGCCGTCGCCAGGGGAGTTACGAGCAGTACTTC.

The chain's CDR3 is CASSPDRGYGYTF. CDR3 coding DNA: TGTGCCAGCAGCCCAGACAGGGGGTATGGCTACACCTTC. This chain uses TRBV14 with TRBJ1-2; 9 nucleotides line up with TRBD1. Trimming cost V 4 bases and J 5 bases; bases outside gene matches: 2. Germline CDR1 reads SGHDN; CDR2 reads FVKESK. The CDR3 spans 13 residues.

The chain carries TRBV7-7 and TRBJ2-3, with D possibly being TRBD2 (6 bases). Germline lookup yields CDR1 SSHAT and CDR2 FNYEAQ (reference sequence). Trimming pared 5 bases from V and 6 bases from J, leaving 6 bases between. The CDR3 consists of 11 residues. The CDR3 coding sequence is TGTGCCAGCAGCGCGGGGGATACGCAGTATTTT. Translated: CASSAGDTQYF. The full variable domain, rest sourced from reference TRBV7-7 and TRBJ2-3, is GAGVSQSPRYKVTKRGQDVTLRCDPISSHATLYWYQQALGQGPEFLTYFNYEAQPDKSGLPSDRFSAERPEGSISTLTIQRTEQRDSAMYRCASSAGDTQYFGPGTRLTVL.

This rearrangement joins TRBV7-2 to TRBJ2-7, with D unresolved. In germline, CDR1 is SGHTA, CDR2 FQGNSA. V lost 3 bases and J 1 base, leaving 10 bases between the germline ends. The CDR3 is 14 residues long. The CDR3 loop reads CASSFSVVSYEQYF. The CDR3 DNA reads TGTGCCAGCAGCTTTTCGGTGGTGTCCTACGAGCAGTACTTC.

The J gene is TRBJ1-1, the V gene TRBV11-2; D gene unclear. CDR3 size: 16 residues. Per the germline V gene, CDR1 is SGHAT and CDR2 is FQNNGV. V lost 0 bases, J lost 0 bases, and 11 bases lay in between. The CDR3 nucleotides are TGTGCCAGCAGCTTAGATCTACCGGGTATGAACACTGAAGCTTTCTTT. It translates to CASSLDLPGMNTEAFF.

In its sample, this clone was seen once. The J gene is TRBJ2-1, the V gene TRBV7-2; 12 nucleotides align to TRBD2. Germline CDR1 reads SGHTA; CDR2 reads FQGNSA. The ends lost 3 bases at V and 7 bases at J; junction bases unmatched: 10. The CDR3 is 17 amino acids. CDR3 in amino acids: CASSFVPTSGSGNEQFF. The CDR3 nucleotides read TGTGCCAGCAGCTTCGTACCGACTAGCGGGAGTGGAAATGAGCAGTTCTTC.

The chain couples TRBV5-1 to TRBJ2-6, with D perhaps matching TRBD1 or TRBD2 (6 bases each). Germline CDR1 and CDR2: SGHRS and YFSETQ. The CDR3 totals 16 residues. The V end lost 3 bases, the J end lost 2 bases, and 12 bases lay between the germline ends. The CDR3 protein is CASSSVGGAGANVLTF. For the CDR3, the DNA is TGCGCCAGCAGCTCGGTGGGGGGCGCTGGGGCCAACGTCCTGACTTTC.

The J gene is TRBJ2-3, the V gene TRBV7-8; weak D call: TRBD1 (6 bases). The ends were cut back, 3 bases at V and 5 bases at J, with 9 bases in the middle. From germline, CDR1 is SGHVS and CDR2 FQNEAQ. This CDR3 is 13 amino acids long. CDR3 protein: CASSFQGKDTQYF. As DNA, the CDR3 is TGTGCCAGCAGCTTTCAGGGGAAAGATACGCAGTATTTT.

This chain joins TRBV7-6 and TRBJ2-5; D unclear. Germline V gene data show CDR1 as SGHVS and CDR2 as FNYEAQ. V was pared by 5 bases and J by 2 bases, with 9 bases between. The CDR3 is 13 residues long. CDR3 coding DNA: TGTGCCAGCAGCACCCCTTTACAAGAGACCCAGTACTTC. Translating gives CASSTPLQETQYF.